This T cell receptor beta chain is from a study of memory B cells and T cells in multiple sclerosis. Points on this clone: Antigen specificity is unknown.

Clones were read by immunoSEQ multiplex PCR, and TCRdb kept only the in-frame ones, dropping some. The repertoire includes some 49,000 clones, more than 65% of them detected once, and 0.9% to 1.3% sits in the top ten. Separate sequencing covered autoproliferating (CFSE-dim) and non-proliferating (CFSE-high) T cells from stimulus-free culture. Cultures began with 5x10^7 CFSE-labeled PBMCs, unstimulated for 7 days, with replicate wells pooled. Study-wide points: Compartments had unequal clone-set sizes, affecting shared clonotype counts.

The sequence was obtained from a human donor with multiple sclerosis. Sequences were obtained from PBMCs from blood kept in culture.

Here the CDR3 reads CASSLQRGAYNEQFF. In DNA form, the CDR3 reads TGTGCCAGCAGCTTACAGCGGGGGGCCTACAATGAGCAGTTCTTC. The J gene is TRBJ2-1, the V gene TRBV7-2, with 9 positions matching TRBD2. With V trimmed by 2 bases and J by 2 bases, 1 base remained unmatched. The CDR3 totals 15 residues. Germline CDR1 reads SGHTA; CDR2 reads FQGNSA.